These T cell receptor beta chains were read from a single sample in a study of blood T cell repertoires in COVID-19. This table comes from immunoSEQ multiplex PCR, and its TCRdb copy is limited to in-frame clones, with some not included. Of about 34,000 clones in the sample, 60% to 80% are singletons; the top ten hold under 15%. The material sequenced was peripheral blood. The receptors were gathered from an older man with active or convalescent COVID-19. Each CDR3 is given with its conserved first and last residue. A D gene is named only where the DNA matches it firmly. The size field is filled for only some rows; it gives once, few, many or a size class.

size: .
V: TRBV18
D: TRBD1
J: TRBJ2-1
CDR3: CASSLVTGRDEQFF
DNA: TGTGCCAGCTCACTGGTGACAGGGCGCGATGAGCAGTTCTTC

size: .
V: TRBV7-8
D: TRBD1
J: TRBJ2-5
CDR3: CASSLRGGGETQYF
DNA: TGTGCCAGCAGCTTACGAGGGGGCGGCGAGACCCAGTACTTC

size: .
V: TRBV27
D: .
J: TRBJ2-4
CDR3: CASSGAGSAKNIQYF
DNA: TGTGCCAGCAGTGGGGCTGGGTCAGCCAAAAACATTCAGTACTTC

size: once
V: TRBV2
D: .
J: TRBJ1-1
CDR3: CASTNERNTEAFF
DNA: TGTGCCAGCACCAACGAGCGGAACACTGAAGCTTTCTTT

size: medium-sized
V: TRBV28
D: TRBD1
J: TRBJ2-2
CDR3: CASNSWGQGEWELFF
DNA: TGTGCCAGCAATTCTTGGGGACAGGGGGAATGGGAGCTGTTTTTT

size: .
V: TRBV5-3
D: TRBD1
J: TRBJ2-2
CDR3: CARSCRDRGPTGELFF
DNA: TGTGCCAGAAGCTGCCGGGACAGGGGTCCCACCGGGGAGCTGTTTTTT

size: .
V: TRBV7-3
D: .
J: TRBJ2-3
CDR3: CASSLGGLTGVVPSTDTQYF
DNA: TGTGCCAGCAGCTTAGGTGGTTTGACGGGAGTGGTTCCTAGCACAGATACGCAGTATTTT

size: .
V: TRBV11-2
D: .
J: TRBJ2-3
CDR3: CASSLGGPLWDTQYF
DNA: TGTGCCAGCAGCTTAGGCGGTCCTCTTTGGGATACGCAGTATTTT

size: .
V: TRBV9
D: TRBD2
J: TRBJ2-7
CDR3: CASSVGRGGGYEQYF
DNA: TGTGCCAGCAGCGTAGGAAGGGGCGGGGGATACGAGCAGTACTTC

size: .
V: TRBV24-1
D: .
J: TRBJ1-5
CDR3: CATSERGQPQHF
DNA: TGTGCCACCAGTGAACGAGGTCAGCCCCAGCATTTT

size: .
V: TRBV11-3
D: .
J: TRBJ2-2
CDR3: CASSSEGDSTGELFF
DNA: TGTGCCAGCAGCAGCGAAGGGGATTCCACCGGGGAGCTGTTTTTT

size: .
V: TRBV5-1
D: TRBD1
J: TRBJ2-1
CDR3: CASSLAPGTDNEQFF
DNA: TGCGCCAGCAGCTTGGCACCCGGGACAGACAATGAGCAGTTCTTC

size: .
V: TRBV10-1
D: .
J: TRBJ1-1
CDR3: CASSESKSAGNTEAFF
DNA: TGCGCCAGCAGTGAGTCGAAATCGGCGGGTAACACTGAAGCTTTCTTT